These 26 T cell receptor beta chains were sequenced from one sample in a study of long-term antiretroviral therapy in people with HIV. immunoSEQ v3.0 was run at survey level. Generated by immunoSEQ multiplex PCR, the TCRdb table keeps only in-frame clones and is missing some. The sample lists thousands of clones, over 75% occurring once. The sample in question was unsorted PBMCs, obtained 0.1 years after starting antiretroviral therapy. Receptor source: a man aged 35-49 years with HIV.

This clone came up once. This chain uses TRBV10-3 with TRBJ1-6, with 8 bases lining up with TRBD1. The CDR3 is 16 amino acids. V shed 6 bases, J shed 9 bases, and the junction held 13 bases outside the gene matches. The germline CDR1 and CDR2 sequences are ENHRY and SYGVKD. In DNA form, the CDR3 reads TGTGCCATCAGCGGACAGGGAATTGGTCTACCTTCACCCCTCCACTTT. Translation: CAISGQGIGLPSPLHF.

The chain has TRBV15 and TRBJ2-7; 9 positions agree with TRBD1. The V gene end was trimmed by 5 bases and the J gene end by 5 bases; junction bases not matched to a gene: 7. From germline, CDR1 is LNHNV and CDR2 YYDKDF (reference sequence). The CDR3 covers 14 residues. The CDR3: CATSSADRGHEQYF. CDR3 nucleotides: TGTGCCACCAGCTCGGCGGACAGGGGACACGAGCAGTACTTC.

This clone came up once. The rearrangement links TRBV2 to TRBJ2-3; no firm D call. The germline V and J ends were trimmed by 5 bases and 4 bases, with 13 bases remaining between them. Germline CDR1 SNHLY, CDR2 FYNNEI. CDR3 length: 14 amino acids. CDR3 nucleotides: TGTGCCAGCAGTCTAGACCAAAAAGCAGATACGCAGTATTTT. As protein: CASSLDQKADTQYF.

The chain links TRBV6-5 to TRBJ2-2; D is perhaps TRBD2 (6 bases). Germline V gene lookup returns CDR1 MNHEY and CDR2 SVGAGI. The CDR3 contains 15 residues. The ends were cut back, 2 bases at V and 6 bases at J, with 13 bases in the middle. CDR3 nucleotides: TGTGCCAGCAGTTACCCCCCGGGAGTTGCCGGGGAGCTGTTTTTT. Residues: CASSYPPGVAGELFF.

The chain joins TRBV28 to TRBJ2-6; 8 positions match TRBD2. Per the germline V gene, CDR1 is MDHEN and CDR2 is SYDVKM. The CDR3 extends over 15 amino acids. With 5 bases clipped from V and 5 bases from J, the junction kept 5 bases outside the gene matches. The CDR3 region is CASSQTSVRANVLTF. The CDR3 region has the DNA TGTGCCAGCAGTCAGACTAGCGTGCGGGCCAACGTCCTGACTTTC. Supplemented by reference TRBV28 and TRBJ2-6, the full variable domain reads DVKVTQSSRYLVKRTGEKVFLECVQDMDHENMFWYRQDPGLGLRLIYFSYDVKMKEKGDIPEGYSVSREKKERFSLILESASTNQTSMYLCASSQTSVRANVLTFGAGSRLTVL.

The chain couples TRBV29-1 to TRBJ2-7, with 7 bases that match TRBD1. CDR1 SQVTM and CDR2 ANQGSEA come from the germline V gene. V lost 7 bases to trimming and J lost 2 bases; unmatched junction nucleotides: 14. The length of the CDR3 is 15 residues. The CDR3 loop is CSASQDRAPPYEQYF. The CDR3 nucleotides are TGCAGCGCTTCGCAAGACAGGGCCCCCCCCTACGAGCAGTACTTC.

The chain couples TRBV13 to TRBJ2-2; D ambiguous. CDR1 PRHDT and CDR2 FYEKMQ come from the germline V gene (reference sequence). The CDR3 length is 15 residues. V was cut by 3 bases and J by 0 bases, with 8 bases left in between. The DNA for the CDR3 is TGTGCCAGCAGCTTCCAGAGAGCGAACACCGGGGAGCTGTTTTTT. Its protein is CASSFQRANTGELFF. The full variable domain, in which reference TRBV13 and TRBJ2-2 provide the parts outside the CDR3, is AAGVIQSPRHLIKEKRETATLKCYPIPRHDTVYWYQQGPGQDPQFLISFYEKMQSDKGSIPDRFSAQQFSDYHSELNMSSLELGDSALYFCASSFQRANTGELFFGEGSRLTVL.

The chain recombines TRBV7-2 with TRBJ2-1, with D maybe TRBD2 (6 bases). The germline gives CDR1 SGHTA, CDR2 FQGNSA. This CDR3 spans 13 amino acids. V shed 1 base and J shed 7 bases, with 8 bases lying between them. This CDR3 reads CASSLGGRNEQFF. Here the CDR3 DNA reads TGTGCCAGCAGCTTAGGAGGGAGGAATGAGCAGTTCTTC.

The chain employs TRBV2 and TRBJ2-3, with D perhaps given as TRBD1 or TRBD2 (5 bases each). The CDR3 is 15 amino acids. V lost 5 bases and J 2 bases, leaving 14 bases between the germline ends. Germline V gene sequence: CDR1 SNHLY, CDR2 FYNNEI. The CDR3 bases are TGTGCCAGCAGTCACCGGGACGCCATCACAGATACGCAGTATTTT. Translating it yields CASSHRDAITDTQYF.

This clone has a handful of counts. DNA of the CDR3: TGTGCCAGCAGCCCCCCCCCAGCGGGGGCAAATGAGCAGTTCTTC. Protein product: CASSPPPAGANEQFF. The V gene is TRBV7-2, the J gene TRBJ2-1; TRBD2 agrees at 8 bases. With V trimmed by 5 bases and J by 7 bases, 10 bases remained unmatched. CDR3 length: 15 residues. CDR1 and CDR2 (germline): SGHTA, FQGNSA.

The V and J genes are TRBV21-1 and TRBJ2-7; the D call TRBD1 from the table was never checked on the DNA. TRBV21-1 is a pseudogene locus. This CDR3 is 18 amino acids long. The CDR3 sequence: CASSTKNSRRDRFYEQYF. The CDR3 bases are TGTGCCAGCAGCACGAAAAATAGCCGCCGGGACAGGTTCTACGAGCAGTACTTC.

The count of this clone is one. V and J are TRBV29-1 and TRBJ2-1; D gene ambiguous. This CDR3 comprises 14 residues. V lost 5 bases and J 1 base, leaving 12 bases between the germline ends. Germline values: CDR1 SQVTM, CDR2 ANQGSEA. The CDR3 spells CSVHLGPSYNEQFF. CDR3 nucleotide sequence: TGCAGCGTTCACCTAGGCCCGTCCTACAATGAGCAGTTCTTC.

The genes are TRBV19 and TRBJ2-1; 9 bases map to TRBD2. This CDR3 region has 20 residues. V lost 3 bases and J lost 6; bases outside the gene matches: 21. Germline V lookup: CDR1 LNHDA, CDR2 SQIVND (reference sequence). The CDR3 DNA follows: TGTGCCAGTAGTATGTTACCGGGACTAGCAGGCATCCGGTTCATCAATGAGCAGTTCTTC. Translating gives CASSMLPGLAGIRFINEQFF.

The sample holds a few counts of this clone. This chain uses TRBV10-1 with TRBJ2-7, with D perhaps matching TRBD1 or TRBD2 (5 bases each). V lost 5 bases, J lost 6 bases, and 11 bases lay in between. Per germline, CDR1 WNHNN and CDR2 SYGVQD (reference sequence). CDR3 length: 12 amino acids. CDR3 sequence: CASSRGTSEQYF. Written as DNA, the CDR3 is TGCGCCAGCAGTAGAGGGACCAGCGAGCAGTACTTC.

V is TRBV7-8 and J is TRBJ1-6, with 12 bases matching TRBD1. The CDR3 is 20 amino acids. V trimming: 5 bases; J trimming: 6 bases; junction bases outside the gene matches: 17. Looked up from germline, CDR1 is SGHVS and CDR2 is FQNEAQ. The CDR3 loop is CASSVKGTGGLLIVNSPLHF. Here the CDR3 DNA reads TGTGCCAGCAGCGTCAAGGGGACAGGGGGCCTGCTGATAGTTAATTCACCCCTCCACTTT.

The chain is built from TRBV10-2 and TRBJ2-7, with 8 bases aligning to TRBD1. Germline V CDR1 and CDR2: WSHSY, SAAADI. After removal of 5 bases from V and 6 bases from J, the junction contained 9 bases not matched to a gene. CDR3 length: 14 amino acids. The CDR3 loop reads CASSLGQGAVEQYF. The CDR3 bases are TGCGCCAGCAGTTTAGGGCAGGGGGCCGTCGAGCAGTACTTC.

The chain has TRBV7-9 and TRBJ2-3; 9 bases line up with TRBD1. Per the germline V gene, CDR1 is SEHNR and CDR2 is FQNEAQ (reference sequence). The CDR3 totals 16 residues. V was pared by 0 bases and J by 3 bases, with 4 bases of the junction left unmatched. CDR3 residues: CASSLAGTGKTDTQYF. CDR3 nucleotides: TGTGCCAGCAGCTTAGCCGGGACAGGGAAAACAGATACGCAGTATTTT.

The chain employs TRBV19 and TRBJ1-2; the D gene is possibly TRBD1 (5 bases). Germline V gene data show CDR1 as LNHDA and CDR2 as SQIVND (reference sequence). This CDR3 has 14 amino acids. V lost 5 bases and J lost 4, with 14 bases in between. The CDR3 DNA is TGTGCCAGTAGTCACCCGACAGCATTCTATGGCTACACCTTC. It is translated as CASSHPTAFYGYTF.

CDR3 amino acids: CAWSGATGLGYTF. The CDR3 coding sequence is TGTGCCTGGAGCGGCGCAACCGGACTCGGCTACACCTTC. The V gene is TRBV30, the J gene TRBJ1-2, with D unclear. The CDR3 is made up of 13 amino acids. V shed 3 bases and J shed 8 bases, with 16 bases lying between them. CDR1 and CDR2 from the germline V gene are GTSNPN and SVGIG (reference sequence). Drawing the rest from reference TRBV30 and TRBJ1-2, the complete variable domain is SQTIHQWPATLVQPVGSPLSLECTVEGTSNPNLYWYRQAAGRGLQLLFYSVGIGQISSEVPQNLSASRPQDRQFILSSKKLLLSDSGFYLCAWSGATGLGYTFGSGTRLTVV.

There are a few counts of this clone. This chain links TRBV28 with TRBJ2-3, with 10 positions matching TRBD2. The CDR3 runs 16 residues. CDR1 and CDR2 (germline): MDHEN, SYDVKM. V lost 2 bases to trimming and J lost 2 bases; unmatched junction nucleotides: 4. CDR3 nucleotide sequence: TGTGCCAGCAGTTTACCTAGCGGGGGATTCACAGATACGCAGTATTTT. This translates into CASSLPSGGFTDTQYF.

The chain couples TRBV19 to TRBJ1-2; a possible D gene is TRBD1 (5 bases). V lost 6 bases and J 7 bases, leaving 21 bases between the germline ends. The CDR3 contains 15 residues. CDR1 and CDR2 from the germline V gene are LNHDA and SQIVND (reference sequence). The CDR3 nucleotides read TGTGCCAGTAGAGACCCCCCAGCGGGGACGTCTGGCTACACCTTC. Protein: CASRDPPAGTSGYTF.

This chain connects TRBV5-1 to TRBJ1-1; D is undetermined. CDR3 length: 15 amino acids. CDR1 SGHRS and CDR2 YFSETQ come from the germline V gene. Trimming cost V 0 bases and J 3 bases, with 12 bases left between them. Here the CDR3 DNA reads TGCGCCAGCAGCTTGGTGGCAGAAAGCTACACTGAAGCTTTCTTT. Translated, it gives CASSLVAESYTEAFF.

The rearrangement uses TRBV30 and TRBJ1-4; 9 bases agree with TRBD1. The CDR3 consists of 14 residues. V was clipped by 2 bases and J by 8 bases; unmatched bases: 6. Germline V gene data show CDR1 as GTSNPN and CDR2 as SVGIG (reference sequence). The CDR3 nucleotides are TGTGCCTGGAGTACCGGGACAGGGAGAGAAAAACTGTTTTTT. Translating it yields CAWSTGTGREKLFF. The full variable domain, in which reference TRBV30 and TRBJ1-4 provide the parts outside the CDR3, is SQTIHQWPATLVQPVGSPLSLECTVEGTSNPNLYWYRQAAGRGLQLLFYSVGIGQISSEVPQNLSASRPQDRQFILSSKKLLLSDSGFYLCAWSTGTGREKLFFGSGTQLSVL.

The chain joins TRBV18 to TRBJ1-2, with 7 bases fitting TRBD1. J lost 6 bases, V lost 6 bases, and 7 bases had no gene match. The CDR3 spans 13 residues. The germline CDR1 and CDR2 sequences are KGHSH and LQKENI. The CDR3 region is CASSDDRVHGYTF. The CDR3 DNA sequence: TGTGCCAGCTCGGACGACAGGGTACATGGCTACACCTTC.

This chain uses TRBV6-1 with TRBJ1-1, with D possibly matching TRBD1 (6 bases). Trimming took off 5 bases at V and 3 bases at J, with 16 bases between the two ends. Germline lookup yields CDR1 MNHNS and CDR2 SASEGT. The CDR3 sequence is 15 residues long. Written as DNA, the CDR3 is TGTGCCAGCAGTCTGGACAGCCCAGAGGACACTGAAGCTTTCTTT. Its translation is CASSLDSPEDTEAFF.

This chain connects TRBV13 to TRBJ2-7; no clear D. V gave up 3 bases and J gave up 1 base, with 7 bases separating them. The CDR3 length is 13 residues. Germline CDR1 PRHDT, CDR2 FYEKMQ (reference sequence). The CDR3 spells CASSFQASYEQYF. DNA for the CDR3: TGTGCCAGCAGCTTCCAGGCGTCCTACGAGCAGTACTTC.